Below, 11 T cell receptor beta chains from the same sample are listed, as sequenced in a study of T cell responses to AZD1222 COVID-19 vaccine. Only in-frame clones appear in the TCRdb table, and some are missing; sequencing was by immunoSEQ multiplex PCR. This sample has 130,000 or so clones, with 89% found just once. Material: peripheral blood, obtained on day 0 of AZD1222 vaccination. Every receptor here comes from an adult in good health.

This chain joins TRBV19 and TRBJ1-1, with 7 bases aligning to TRBD1. Trimming cost V 4 bases and J 4 bases; bases outside gene matches: 12. The germline V gene encodes CDR1 LNHDA and CDR2 SQIVND (reference sequence). The CDR3 spans 16 residues. The DNA for the CDR3 is TGTGCCAGTAGTACGCTCCTCCGACAGGGTCTCACTGAAGCTTTCTTT. This translates into CASSTLLRQGLTEAFF.

The chain has TRBV6-1 and TRBJ2-7; TRBD1 agrees at 7 bases. CDR1 and CDR2 from the germline V gene are MNHNS and SASEGT. The CDR3 length is 13 residues. V gave up 2 bases and J gave up 6 bases; unmatched junction bases: 4. CDR3 DNA: TGTGCCAGCAGTGAAAATACAGGGGTCGAGCAGTACTTC. The encoded protein is CASSENTGVEQYF.

V usage is TRBV2 and J usage is TRBJ2-1; D is ambiguous. The CDR3 sequence is 14 residues long. Germline V CDR1 and CDR2: SNHLY, FYNNEI. V was cut by 2 bases and J by 4 bases, with 9 bases left in between. This chain's CDR3 is CASSEQSGYNEQFF. The DNA of the CDR3 is TGTGCCAGCAGTGAACAGTCGGGTTACAATGAGCAGTTCTTC.

The V and J genes are TRBV12-3 or TRBV12-4 and TRBJ1-2, with D hard to call. This CDR3 comprises 13 residues. The V gene lost 0 bases and the J gene lost 8 bases, with 10 bases spanning the gap. The CDR3 DNA reads as TGTGCCAGCAGTTTAGCACGGACTGAGGGCTACACCTTC. This translates into CASSLARTEGYTF.

The chain employs TRBV6-4 and TRBJ1-2, with D perhaps TRBD1 (6 bases). Trimming cost V 6 bases and J 2 bases, with 16 bases left between them. The CDR3 totals 15 residues. The V gene's germline CDR1 is MRHNA and CDR2 SNTAGT. CDR3 DNA sequence: TGTGCCAGCAGCGTCCGCGCGCAGGGGAACTATGGCTACACCTTC. Its translation: CASSVRAQGNYGYTF.

V usage is TRBV7-8 and J usage is TRBJ1-3; D is ambiguous. V dropped 8 bases and J dropped 0 bases, with 23 bases sitting between them. Germline V lookup: CDR1 SGHVS, CDR2 FQNEAQ. The CDR3 consists of 18 residues. The CDR3 sequence is CASQRFTTKGDSGNTIYF. The CDR3 region has the DNA TGTGCCAGCCAAAGATTTACGACAAAAGGTGACTCTGGAAACACCATATATTTT.

V gene TRBV2 combines with J gene TRBJ2-2; no firm D call. There are 15 residues in the CDR3. Between the trimmed V and J ends, which lost 7 bases and 5 bases, there was a span of 17 bases. The V gene's germline CDR1 is SNHLY and CDR2 FYNNEI. This CDR3 is CASMAEQSRTGELFF. The CDR3, as DNA: TGTGCCAGCATGGCGGAACAGTCGCGGACCGGGGAGCTGTTTTTT.

The chain combines TRBV3-1 (or the pseudogene TRBV3-2) with TRBJ1-2; D is uncertain. V was cut by 0 bases and J by 8 bases, with 16 bases left in between. The CDR3 has 15 amino acids. CDR1 LGHDT and CDR2 YNNKEL come from the germline V gene (reference sequence). The CDR3 spells CASSQDPRAGNGYTF. In DNA, the CDR3 is TGTGCCAGCAGCCAAGATCCTCGGGCAGGTAACGGCTACACCTTC.

The rearrangement joins TRBV5-5 to TRBJ2-4, with TRBD2 as a possible D gene (5 bases). Germline CDR1 SGHKS, CDR2 YYEKEE (reference sequence). V shed 0 bases and J shed 1 base, with 11 bases lying between them. The CDR3 is made up of 16 amino acids. The CDR3 sequence is CASSLVLASAKNIQYF. CDR3 sequence (DNA): TGTGCCAGCAGCTTGGTTCTAGCCTCCGCCAAAAACATTCAGTACTTC.

The chain couples TRBV4-1 to TRBJ2-2; 8 bases fit TRBD1. The junction had 6 bases not matched to a gene; V was cut back by 6 bases and J by 0 bases. CDR1 is MGHRA and CDR2 is YSYEKL in the germline V gene. The CDR3 length is 16 residues. The CDR3 nucleotides read TGCGCCAGCAGACCAAGGACAGGGACGAACACCGGGGAGCTGTTTTTT. Translating gives CASRPRTGTNTGELFF.

A few counts support this clone. This chain uses TRBV18 with TRBJ2-7, with D perhaps matching TRBD1 (7 bases). CDR1 is KGHSH and CDR2 is LQKENI in the germline V gene. The length of the CDR3 is 15 residues. V lost 5 bases and J lost 5, with 19 bases in between. The chain's CDR3 is CASSGGTDARDEQYF. The CDR3 bases are TGTGCCAGCTCAGGAGGGACAGATGCTCGGGACGAGCAGTACTTC.